This TCR beta chain appears in the sequencing data of a study of T cells in Graves' hyperthyroidism and ophthalmopathy. Study overall: Peripheral blood was acquired at first diagnosis, ahead of any therapy whatsoever.

With a duration under 2 months, the hyperthyroidism was newly diagnosed in patients aged 18 to 65. Criteria for exclusion of patients were uncontrolled infection, other autoimmune disease, pregnancy or lactation. This clonotype has at least ten counts. Antigen: not known. Amplification of TCR beta CDR3 regions used RNA as the template. HTBI primers were the set used in a first-round RT-PCR of the TCR CDR3. From the multiplex PCR reads, TCRdb called clonotypes with MiXCR, one entry per CDR3 protein. The sample consists of approximately 870,000 distinct CDR3 sequences, around 38% of them appearing once. The study, taken as a whole, reports: Ophthalmopathy onset followed model prediction by a median around six months.

This clonotype was sampled from a man aged 18 to 29 with Graves' hyperthyroidism. The source material was blood.

CDR3: CASSPMGNSPLHF. The CDR3 DNA reads TGTGCCAGTAGTCCGATGGGTAATTCACCCCTCCACTTT. The chain links TRBV19 to TRBJ1-6; D not resolved. The CDR3 loop spans 13 amino acids. CDR1 and CDR2 (germline): LNHDA, SQIVND (reference sequence). Trimming shortened V by 5 bases and J by 6 bases, and 8 bases separated the two germline ends.